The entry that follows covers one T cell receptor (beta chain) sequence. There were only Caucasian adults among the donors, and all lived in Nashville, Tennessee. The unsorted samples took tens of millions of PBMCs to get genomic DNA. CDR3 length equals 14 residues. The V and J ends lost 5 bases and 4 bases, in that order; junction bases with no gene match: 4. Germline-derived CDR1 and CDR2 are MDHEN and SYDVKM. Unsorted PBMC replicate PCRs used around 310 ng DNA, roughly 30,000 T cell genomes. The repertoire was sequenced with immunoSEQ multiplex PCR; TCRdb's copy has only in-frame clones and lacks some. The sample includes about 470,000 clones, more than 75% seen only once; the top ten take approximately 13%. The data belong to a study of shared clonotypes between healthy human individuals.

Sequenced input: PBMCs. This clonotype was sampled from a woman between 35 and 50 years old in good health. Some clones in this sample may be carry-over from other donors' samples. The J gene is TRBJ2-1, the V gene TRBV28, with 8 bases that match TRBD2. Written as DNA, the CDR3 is TGTGCCAGCAGTACTAGCGGATATTACAATGAGCAGTTCTTC. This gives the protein CASSTSGYYNEQFF.